The 29 T cell receptor beta chains in this list originate from one sample, sequenced in a study of spatial heterogeneity in lung cancer. General study points: Counts that tracked tumor mutation counts were those of expanded intratumoral alpha and beta TCRs.

These TCRs' antigens remain unknown. TCRdb reprocessed the 5' RACE reads via MiXCR and lists one record per CDR3 protein. The sample includes about 20,000 distinct CDR3 sequences, 5.7% of them seen just once. Time point here: sample taken at primary tumor resection. Sequencing used lung tumor tissue, obtained at surgery. The receptors here all came from a female donor with early-stage non-small cell lung cancer.

This clonotype was recorded many times. The rearrangement uses TRBV5-1 and TRBJ2-5; no definite D call. The CDR3 length is 12 residues. V was shortened by 0 bases and J by 1 base, with 1 base between the two germline ends. Germline lookup yields CDR1 SGHRS and CDR2 YFSETQ. The CDR3, as DNA: TGCGCCAGCAGCTTGGCCCAAGAGACCCAGTACTTC. This gives the protein CASSLAQETQYF.

By sample fraction, this clonotype is medium-sized. The J gene is TRBJ2-3, the V gene TRBV6-6; no clear D. CDR1 and CDR2 from the germline V gene are MNHNY and SVGAGI (reference sequence). Trimming stripped 5 bases from V and 0 bases from J, with 12 bases between. CDR3 length: 15 residues. The CDR3 is CASSLGRLSTDTQYF. CDR3 DNA: TGTGCCAGCAGTCTCGGACGGCTTAGCACAGATACGCAGTATTTT.

This clonotype came up a few times. This rearrangement joins TRBV27 to TRBJ2-7; tentatively, D is TRBD1 (6 bases). The V gene's germline CDR1 is MNHEY and CDR2 SMNVEV (reference sequence). This CDR3 spans 14 amino acids. The ends were cut back, 6 bases at V and 1 base at J, with 13 bases in the middle. The CDR3 loop is CASSRMDSSYEQYF. The CDR3, as DNA: TGTGCCAGCAGCCGGATGGACAGTTCCTACGAGCAGTACTTC.

This clonotype showed up just a few times. V gene TRBV24-1 combines with J gene TRBJ1-5, with D hard to call. This CDR3 is built from 13 residues. CDR1 is KGHDR, CDR2 SFDVKD, per germline. Deletions cut 1 base from V and 4 bases from J, with 4 bases between. The chain's CDR3 is CATSDFGNQPQHF. CDR3 coding DNA: TGTGCCACCAGTGATTTTGGGAATCAGCCCCAGCATTTT.

This clonotype was counted many times. V is TRBV11-2 and J is TRBJ2-7; D is tentatively TRBD1 or TRBD2 (5 bases each). The CDR3 length is 15 residues. Germline CDR1 reads SGHAT; CDR2 reads FQNNGV. Trimming removed 5 bases from V and 5 bases from J, with 19 bases in between. Here the CDR3 DNA reads TGTGCCAGCAGCCTCAGGGTGGGAGAGGGACACGAGCAGTACTTC. It translates to CASSLRVGEGHEQYF.

The chain combines TRBV5-1 with TRBJ1-2, with D possibly matching TRBD1 (6 bases). Per germline, CDR1 SGHRS and CDR2 YFSETQ. The CDR3 loop spans 15 amino acids. The V end lost 1 base, the J end lost 4 bases, and 14 bases lay between the germline ends. The chain's CDR3 is CASSLSGQHTYGYTF. The CDR3 nucleotides read TGCGCCAGCAGCTTGTCGGGACAACACACCTATGGCTACACCTTC.

By frequency in the sample, this clonotype is medium-sized. The chain recombines TRBV3-1 with TRBJ2-4; D is undetermined. CDR1 and CDR2 from the germline V gene are LGHDT and YNNKEL (reference sequence). This CDR3 contains 12 residues. Trimming pared 1 base from V and 9 bases from J, leaving 7 bases between. The CDR3 protein is CASSQVLGIQYF. CDR3 nucleotides: TGTGCCAGCAGCCAAGTGTTGGGCATTCAGTACTTC.

In its sample, this clonotype was seen many times. The chain combines TRBV28 with TRBJ1-3; D not resolved. The CDR3 sequence is 14 residues long. V was clipped by 3 bases and J by 0 bases, with 6 bases between them. Germline V gives CDR1 MDHEN, CDR2 SYDVKM. CDR3 in amino acids: CASSFFRSGNTIYF. The DNA of the CDR3 is TGTGCCAGCAGTTTTTTCCGCTCTGGAAACACCATATATTTT.

This clonotype appeared many times. The rearrangement joins TRBV9 to TRBJ2-1, with 7 bases that match TRBD2. The V gene's germline CDR1 is SGDLS and CDR2 YYNGEE. With V trimmed by 0 bases and J by 2 bases, 5 bases remained unmatched. The CDR3 is 16 residues long. CDR3 region: CASSVGGGRAYNEQFF. The DNA for the CDR3 is TGTGCCAGCAGCGTAGGAGGCGGGAGAGCCTACAATGAGCAGTTCTTC.

This sequence joins TRBV19 and TRBJ2-2, with D possibly TRBD1 on 5 matching bases. Trimming took off 0 bases at V and 4 bases at J, with 9 bases between the two ends. CDR1 and CDR2 (germline): LNHDA, SQIVND (reference sequence). The CDR3 sequence is 15 residues long. This CDR3 is CASSIDPQGTGELFF. DNA of the CDR3: TGTGCCAGTAGTATAGACCCCCAGGGCACCGGGGAGCTGTTTTTT.

With respect to this clonotype: This may be a read error: a much more frequent sequence differs by one nucleotide. As DNA, the CDR3 is TGTGCCAGGAGTTTTACCTCAGATACGCAGTATTTT. Translation gives CARSFTSDTQYF. The chain has TRBV30 and TRBJ2-3; no reliable D call. CDR1 and CDR2 from the germline V gene are GTSNPN and SVGIG (reference sequence). The CDR3 spans 12 residues.

This clonotype has a count of ten or more. The chain is built from TRBV10-2 and TRBJ2-7; D may be TRBD1 or TRBD2 (6 bases each). From germline, CDR1 is WSHSY and CDR2 SAAADI. Trimming pared 5 bases from V and 2 bases from J, leaving 10 bases between. This CDR3 spans 13 amino acids. CDR3: CASSRGEAYEQYF. CDR3 DNA: TGCGCCAGCAGTAGGGGGGAGGCCTACGAGCAGTACTTC.

This clonotype was seen repeatedly, ten times or more. The V gene is TRBV20-1, the J gene TRBJ1-1; D perhaps matches TRBD1 (6 bases). The CDR3 extends over 13 amino acids. V gave up 5 bases and J gave up 3 bases, with 13 bases separating them. Germline CDR1 reads DFQATT; CDR2 reads SNEGSKA (reference sequence). DNA for the CDR3: TGCAGTGCTTTCCCAGGGGCGGACACTGAAGCTTTCTTT. This sequence encodes CSAFPGADTEAFF.

This clonotype came up many times. The chain has TRBV11-1 and TRBJ2-5; 11 positions match TRBD2. With 5 bases clipped from V and 0 bases from J, the junction kept 5 bases outside the gene matches. Germline CDR1 SGHAT, CDR2 FQDESV (reference sequence). The CDR3 length is 16 residues. Here the CDR3 reads CASSRGTSGYQETQYF. The CDR3, as DNA: TGTGCCAGCAGCCGAGGGACTAGCGGTTACCAAGAGACCCAGTACTTC.

This clonotype showed up many times. The CDR3 reads CASSGGGRSNSPLHF. In DNA, the CDR3 is TGTGCCAGCAGCGGAGGGGGGCGCAGTAATTCACCCCTCCACTTT. This rearrangement joins TRBV9 to TRBJ1-6, with D perhaps matching TRBD1 (6 bases). This CDR3 region has 15 residues. Germline CDR1 SGDLS, CDR2 YYNGEE. V lost 3 bases and J lost 6, with 13 bases in between.

This clonotype was found many times. The genes are TRBV6-5 and TRBJ2-7, with 8 bases identical to TRBD1. The CDR3 loop spans 14 amino acids. V was clipped by 5 bases and J by 2 bases; unmatched bases: 5. Germline lookup yields CDR1 MNHEY and CDR2 SVGAGI. CDR3 sequence (DNA): TGTGCCAGCAGTGGGACAGGTAGAACCTACGAGCAGTACTTC. Its translation is CASSGTGRTYEQYF.

Many counts were recorded for this clonotype. The rearrangement links TRBV7-3 to TRBJ2-5; possibly TRBD2 for D (5 bases). With 5 bases removed from V and 1 base from J, the gap between germline ends came to 8 bases. The CDR3 loop spans 13 amino acids. The V gene's germline CDR1 is SGHTA and CDR2 FQGTGA. The CDR3 bases are TGTGCCAGCAGCCCCGGAGGCCAAGAGACCCAGTACTTC. Translating gives CASSPGGQETQYF.

Ten or more counts support this clonotype. The chain carries TRBV20-1 and TRBJ2-1, with 8 positions matching TRBD2. The V segment lost 8 bases and the J segment 2 bases; nucleotides outside the gene matches: 17. CDR3 size: 17 residues. Looked up from germline, CDR1 is DFQATT and CDR2 is SNEGSKA (reference sequence). CDR3 protein: CSIPGGLAGKTYNEQFF. The CDR3 DNA sequence: TGCAGTATCCCGGGCGGGCTAGCGGGTAAAACCTACAATGAGCAGTTCTTC.

This clonotype is termed medium-sized. The chain employs TRBV5-5 and TRBJ1-1; perhaps TRBD1 as D (5 bases). Trimming removed 0 bases from V and 7 bases from J, with 13 bases in between. The germline gives CDR1 SGHKS, CDR2 YYEKEE (reference sequence). This CDR3 is 14 amino acids long. CDR3 sequence reads: CASSLDQGLSEAFF. DNA of the CDR3: TGTGCCAGCAGCTTGGATCAGGGCTTGAGTGAAGCTTTCTTT. The full variable domain, in which reference TRBV5-5 and TRBJ1-1 provide the parts outside the CDR3, is DAGVTQSPTHLIKTRGQQVTLRCSPISGHKSVSWYQQVLGQGPQFIFQYYEKEERGRGNFPDRFSARQFPNYSSELNVNALLLGDSALYLCASSLDQGLSEAFFGQGTRLTVV.

At least ten counts were recorded for this clonotype. The rearrangement joins TRBV20-1 to TRBJ2-2; 8 bases agree with TRBD1. This CDR3 contains 16 residues. From germline, CDR1 is DFQATT and CDR2 SNEGSKA (reference sequence). The ends lost 0 bases at V and 5 bases at J; junction bases unmatched: 8. The CDR3 bases are TGCAGTGCTAGAGACGCTCGACAGGGGCGGACCGGGGAGCTGTTTTTT. Translation gives CSARDARQGRTGELFF.

This clonotype was found many times. Here the CDR3 reads CSADRGYGYTF. CDR3 coding DNA: TGCAGCGCCGACAGAGGCTACGGCTACACCTTC. This chain links TRBV29-1 with TRBJ1-2; tentatively, D is TRBD1 (5 bases). The CDR3 totals 11 residues. Trimming pared 7 bases from V and 8 bases from J, leaving 14 bases between. Germline CDR1 is SQVTM and CDR2 is ANQGSEA.

This clonotype was seen many times. J is TRBJ2-7 and V is TRBV12-3 or TRBV12-4; D is undetermined. The CDR3 runs to 13 residues. The V and J ends lost 3 bases and 2 bases respectively, with 8 bases between them. The CDR3 nucleotides are TGTGCCAGCAGTTTGGCACCAGCCTACGAGCAGTACTTC. Amino acid sequence: CASSLAPAYEQYF.

In this sample, this clonotype turned up many times. The gene calls are TRBV27 and TRBJ1-1; possibly TRBD1 for D (6 bases). Trimming stripped 3 bases from V and 5 bases from J, with 10 bases between. This CDR3 contains 13 residues. The germline gives CDR1 MNHEY, CDR2 SMNVEV (reference sequence). The chain's CDR3 is CASSFNRETEAFF. In DNA, the CDR3 is TGTGCCAGCAGTTTCAACAGGGAAACTGAAGCTTTCTTT.

This clonotype was found a few times. The CDR3 bases are TGCAGTGCCCTAGGTTGGGGAACAGGGGCCAACGTCCTGACTTTC. Translation: CSALGWGTGANVLTF. The chain has TRBV20-1 and TRBJ2-6; D ambiguous. Trimming left V 6 bases short and J 4 bases short, with 16 bases between. CDR1 is DFQATT and CDR2 is SNEGSKA in the germline V gene (reference sequence). This CDR3 has 15 residues.

This clonotype is classed as medium-sized (0.01 to 0.1%). The V call is TRBV24-1, the J call TRBJ1-5, with 11 bases matching TRBD1. The ends lost 11 bases at V and 0 bases at J; junction bases unmatched: 11. Germline V gene sequence: CDR1 KGHDR, CDR2 SFDVKD. The CDR3 loop spans 17 amino acids. The CDR3 sequence: CAKQSGTGGNSNQPQHF. CDR3 sequence (DNA): TGTGCCAAACAATCAGGGACAGGGGGTAATAGCAATCAGCCCCAGCATTTT.

In its sample, this clonotype was seen a few times. The J gene is TRBJ1-4, the V gene TRBV4-1, with D hard to call. The CDR3 loop spans 14 amino acids. V was clipped by 4 bases and J by 4 bases, with 10 bases between them. The V gene's germline CDR1 is MGHRA and CDR2 YSYEKL. Written as DNA, the CDR3 is TGCGCCAGCAGCCTCACGACTGGTAATGAAAAACTGTTTTTT. Its translation: CASSLTTGNEKLFF.

This clonotype has a count of ten or more. The chain couples TRBV28 to TRBJ2-1; possible D gene TRBD2, 5 bases. There are 12 residues in the CDR3. Deletions cut 2 bases from V and 9 bases from J, with 8 bases between. Germline CDR1 and CDR2: MDHEN and SYDVKM. The CDR3 region has the DNA TGTGCCAGCAGTTTAAGCCGGGGTGAGCAGTTCTTC. Translated: CASSLSRGEQFF.

This clonotype was recorded many times. V usage is TRBV29-1 and J usage is TRBJ1-5, with D possibly being TRBD1 (6 bases). CDR3 length: 13 amino acids. Germline lookup yields CDR1 SQVTM and CDR2 ANQGSEA. Trimming stripped 6 bases from V and 4 bases from J, with 13 bases between. CDR3 region: CSVKRGANQPQHF. The CDR3 region has the DNA TGCAGCGTAAAACGGGGGGCAAATCAGCCCCAGCATTTT.

In this sample, this clonotype turned up many times. The chain uses TRBV7-2 and TRBJ2-7; no clear D gene. The germline V gene has CDR1 SGHTA and CDR2 FQGNSA. The CDR3 has 14 amino acids. V shed 1 base and J shed 5 bases, with 12 bases lying between them. Here the CDR3 reads CASSLVGARNEQYF. The CDR3 bases are TGTGCCAGCAGCTTAGTCGGCGCTAGAAACGAGCAGTACTTC.